Given below is one TCR beta chain in context. Its target is not known. The time point: pre-sensitization, week 0. Treatment noted: therapeutic diphenylcyclopropenone sensitization with weekly scalp DPC. Drawing of blood took place ahead of applying each patch test. The CDR3 has 15 residues. The ends were cut back, 0 bases at V and 0 bases at J, with 8 bases in the middle. Germline CDR1 reads SGHRS; CDR2 reads YFSETQ. This entry comes from a study of human T cells and chemical hapten exposure. General study points: Controls formed significantly fewer large CDR3 similarity clusters than expanded TCRs did.

MiXCR, applied by TCRdb to the RACE reads, yields one record per CDR3 protein. The table records 60,000 to 70,000 distinct CDR3 sequences, approximately 9.9% of them present only once. The sequencing here drew on whole blood, taken in connection with sensitization to the hapten diphenylcyclopropenone (DPC). The clonotype was recovered from a woman between 50 and 59 years old with alopecia areata. Some clones in this sample may be carry-over from other donors' samples. V usage is TRBV5-1 and J usage is TRBJ2-3; D not resolved. In DNA, the CDR3 is TGCGCCAGCAGCTTGGTAGTTGCTAGCACAGATACGCAGTATTTT. Protein sequence: CASSLVVASTDTQYF.